This TCR beta chain stems from a study of blood T cell repertoires in COVID-19. As for the study in general: Collection of acute and convalescent COVID-19 samples took place in the United States, Italy and Spain. T cells, B-cell-depleted T cells, or PBMCs supplied cDNA or gDNA.

The authors' processing: For nucleated cells, counts were estimated from reference gene primer amplification. Sequencing was performed with immunoSEQ multiplex PCR; in TCRdb, only in-frame clones are kept and a portion is missing. V and J calls and clone size are given by that table; D and trimming were obtained from the DNA. Of about 59,000 clones detected, approximately 78% appear once; the ten largest clones hold roughly 12%. Remarks on this clone: A read error may produce the germline difference seen at one junction end.

Sequencing used peripheral blood. The TCR was taken from an elderly man with acute or convalescent COVID-19.

CDR3 bases: TGTGCCAGTAGTATAGGGACTAGCGGGACCCTCGGCATAAATGTGCAGTTCTTC. Amino acids: CASSIGTSGTLGINVQFF. The chain employs TRBV19 and TRBJ2-1; 12 bases align to TRBD2. CDR3 size: 18 residues. Looked up from germline, CDR1 is LNHDA and CDR2 is SQIVND (reference sequence).